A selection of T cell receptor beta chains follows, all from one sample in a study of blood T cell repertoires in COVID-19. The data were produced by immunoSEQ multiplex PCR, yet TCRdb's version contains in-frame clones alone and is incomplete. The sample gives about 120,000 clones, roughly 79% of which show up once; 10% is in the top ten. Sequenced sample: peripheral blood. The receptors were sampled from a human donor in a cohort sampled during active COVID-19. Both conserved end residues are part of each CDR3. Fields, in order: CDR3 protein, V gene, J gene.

CDR3aa: CASSQVLTHPGGELFF
v_gene: TRBV3-1/TRBV3-2
j_gene: TRBJ2-2

CDR3aa: CASSQGFGTSGLSTETQYF
v_gene: TRBV14
j_gene: TRBJ2-5

CDR3aa: CASSQQIFPYEQYF
v_gene: TRBV11-3
j_gene: TRBJ2-7

CDR3aa: CASSPTGDYGYTF
v_gene: TRBV6-6
j_gene: TRBJ1-2

CDR3aa: CASSYQTDLAKNIQYF
v_gene: TRBV5-6
j_gene: TRBJ2-4

CDR3aa: CASSLRAGRTDTQYF
v_gene: TRBV7-3
j_gene: TRBJ2-3

CDR3aa: CASSYSWTGYLDGYTF
v_gene: TRBV6-2/TRBV6-3
j_gene: TRBJ1-2

CDR3aa: CASSTRTGLAVSYNEQFF
v_gene: TRBV7-9
j_gene: TRBJ2-1

CDR3aa: CASNKQGGTEAFF
v_gene: TRBV6-5
j_gene: TRBJ1-1

CDR3aa: CASSIAGARNEQFF
v_gene: TRBV6-5
j_gene: TRBJ2-1

CDR3aa: CASSVSGSVYEQYF
v_gene: TRBV9
j_gene: TRBJ2-7

CDR3aa: CASSPIPGTENTGELFF
v_gene: TRBV18
j_gene: TRBJ2-2

CDR3aa: CASSPENGGIQETQYF
v_gene: TRBV21-1
j_gene: TRBJ2-5

CDR3aa: CASSIAPGLNTEAFF
v_gene: TRBV19
j_gene: TRBJ1-1

CDR3aa: CASSLGQQGTYEQYF
v_gene: TRBV5-1
j_gene: TRBJ2-7

CDR3aa: CASSPGDWGGFGYTF
v_gene: TRBV5-8
j_gene: TRBJ1-2

CDR3aa: CASSYSTGSYEQYF
v_gene: TRBV7-6
j_gene: TRBJ2-7

CDR3aa: CASSHQTGFSEAFF
v_gene: TRBV3-1/TRBV3-2
j_gene: TRBJ1-1

CDR3aa: CASSIRDNSNIQYF
v_gene: TRBV5-5
j_gene: TRBJ2-4

CDR3aa: CASSYEEGTFMNTEAFF
v_gene: TRBV6-2/TRBV6-3
j_gene: TRBJ1-1

CDR3aa: CASSRQGSYNEQFF
v_gene: TRBV6-5
j_gene: TRBJ2-1

CDR3aa: CASNLDQGRGNTEAFF
v_gene: TRBV7-9
j_gene: TRBJ1-1

CDR3aa: CASSEAHGYTEAFF
v_gene: TRBV6-1
j_gene: TRBJ1-1

CDR3aa: CASSEELTNYGYTF
v_gene: TRBV25-1
j_gene: TRBJ1-2

CDR3aa: CATSRDARGRGYTF
v_gene: TRBV15
j_gene: TRBJ1-2

CDR3aa: CASSPSGGVQETQYF
v_gene: TRBV7-3
j_gene: TRBJ2-5

CDR3aa: CASSGSRIQGADGYTF
v_gene: TRBV2
j_gene: TRBJ1-2

CDR3aa: CASSSDRGDNSPLHF
v_gene: TRBV7-8
j_gene: TRBJ1-6